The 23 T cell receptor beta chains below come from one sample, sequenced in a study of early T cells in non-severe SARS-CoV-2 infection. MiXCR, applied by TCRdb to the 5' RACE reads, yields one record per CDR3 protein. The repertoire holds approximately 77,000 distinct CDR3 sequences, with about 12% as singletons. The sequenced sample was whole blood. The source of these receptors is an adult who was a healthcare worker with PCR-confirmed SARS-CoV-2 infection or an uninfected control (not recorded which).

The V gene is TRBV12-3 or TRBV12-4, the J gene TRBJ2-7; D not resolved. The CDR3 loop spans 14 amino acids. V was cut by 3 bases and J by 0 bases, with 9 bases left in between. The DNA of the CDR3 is TGTGCCAGCAGTTTGGGGTCCAGCTCCTACGAGCAGTACTTC. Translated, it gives CASSLGSSSYEQYF.

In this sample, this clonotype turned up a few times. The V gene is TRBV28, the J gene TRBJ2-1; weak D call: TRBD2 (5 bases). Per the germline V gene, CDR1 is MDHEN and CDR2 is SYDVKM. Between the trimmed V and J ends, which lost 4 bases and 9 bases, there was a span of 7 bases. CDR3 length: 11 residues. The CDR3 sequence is CASSYSAEQFF. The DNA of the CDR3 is TGTGCCAGCAGTTATAGCGCTGAGCAGTTCTTC.

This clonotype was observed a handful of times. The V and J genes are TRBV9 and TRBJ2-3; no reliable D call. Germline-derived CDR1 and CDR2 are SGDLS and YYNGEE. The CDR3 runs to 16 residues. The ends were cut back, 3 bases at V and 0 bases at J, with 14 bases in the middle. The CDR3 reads CASSATPDGSTDTQYF. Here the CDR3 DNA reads TGTGCCAGCAGCGCGACTCCGGACGGAAGCACAGATACGCAGTATTTT.

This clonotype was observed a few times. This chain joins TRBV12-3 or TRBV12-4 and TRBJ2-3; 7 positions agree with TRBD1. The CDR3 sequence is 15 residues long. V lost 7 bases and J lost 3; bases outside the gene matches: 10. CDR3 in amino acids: CASTPRRTGTDTQYF. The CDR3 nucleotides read TGTGCCAGCACCCCTCGCCGGACAGGAACAGATACGCAGTATTTT.

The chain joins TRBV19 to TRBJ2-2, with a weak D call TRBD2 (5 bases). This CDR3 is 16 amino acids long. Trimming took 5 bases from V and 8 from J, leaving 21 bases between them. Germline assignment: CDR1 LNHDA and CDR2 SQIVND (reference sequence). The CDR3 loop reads CASSGLSAPRRGELFF. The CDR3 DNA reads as TGTGCCAGTAGTGGCCTTAGCGCCCCCCGGCGGGGGGAGCTGTTTTTT.

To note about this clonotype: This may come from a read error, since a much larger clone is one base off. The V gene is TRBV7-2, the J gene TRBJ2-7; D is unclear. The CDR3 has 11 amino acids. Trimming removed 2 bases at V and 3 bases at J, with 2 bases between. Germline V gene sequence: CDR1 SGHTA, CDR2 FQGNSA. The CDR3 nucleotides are TGTGCCAGCAGCTTACACTACGAGCAGTACTTC. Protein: CASSLHYEQYF.

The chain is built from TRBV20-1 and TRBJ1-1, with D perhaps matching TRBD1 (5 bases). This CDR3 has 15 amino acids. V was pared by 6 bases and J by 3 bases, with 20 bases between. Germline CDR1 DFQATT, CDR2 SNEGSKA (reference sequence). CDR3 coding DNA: TGCAGTGCCCCGCGGGCAGGGAAGGCGGACACTGAAGCTTTCTTT. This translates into CSAPRAGKADTEAFF.

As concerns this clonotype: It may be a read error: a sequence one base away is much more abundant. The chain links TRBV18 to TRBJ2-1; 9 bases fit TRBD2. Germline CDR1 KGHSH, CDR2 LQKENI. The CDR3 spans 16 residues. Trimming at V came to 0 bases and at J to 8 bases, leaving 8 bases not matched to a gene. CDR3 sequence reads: CASSPPGPAGGDEQFF. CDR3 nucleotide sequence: TGTGCCAGCTCACCACCGGGACCAGCGGGAGGCGATGAGCAGTTCTTC. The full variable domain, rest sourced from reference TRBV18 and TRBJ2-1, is NAGVMQNPRHLVRRRGQEARLRCSPMKGHSHVYWYRQLPEEGLKFMVYLQKENIIDESGMPKERFSAEFPKEGPSILRIQQVVRGDSAAYFCASSPPGPAGGDEQFFGPGTRLTVL.

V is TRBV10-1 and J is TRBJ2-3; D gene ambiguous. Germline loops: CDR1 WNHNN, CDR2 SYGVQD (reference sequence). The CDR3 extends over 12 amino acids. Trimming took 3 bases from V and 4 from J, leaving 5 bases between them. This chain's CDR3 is CASSDRADTQYF. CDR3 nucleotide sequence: TGCGCCAGCAGTGATCGAGCAGATACGCAGTATTTT.

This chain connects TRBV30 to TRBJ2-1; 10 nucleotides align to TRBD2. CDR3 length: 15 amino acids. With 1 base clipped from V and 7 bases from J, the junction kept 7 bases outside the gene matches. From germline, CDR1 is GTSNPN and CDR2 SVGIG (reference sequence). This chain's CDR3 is CAWSGASGRLNEQFF. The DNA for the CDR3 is TGTGCCTGGAGTGGTGCTAGCGGGAGATTGAATGAGCAGTTCTTC. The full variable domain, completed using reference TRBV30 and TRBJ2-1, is SQTIHQWPATLVQPVGSPLSLECTVEGTSNPNLYWYRQAAGRGLQLLFYSVGIGQISSEVPQNLSASRPQDRQFILSSKKLLLSDSGFYLCAWSGASGRLNEQFFGPGTRLTVL.

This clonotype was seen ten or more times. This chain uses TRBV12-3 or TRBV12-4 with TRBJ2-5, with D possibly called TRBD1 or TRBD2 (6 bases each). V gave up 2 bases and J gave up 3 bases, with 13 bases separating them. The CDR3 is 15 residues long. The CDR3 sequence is CASSLWSGGEETQYF. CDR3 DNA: TGTGCCAGCAGTTTATGGTCCGGGGGCGAAGAGACCCAGTACTTC.

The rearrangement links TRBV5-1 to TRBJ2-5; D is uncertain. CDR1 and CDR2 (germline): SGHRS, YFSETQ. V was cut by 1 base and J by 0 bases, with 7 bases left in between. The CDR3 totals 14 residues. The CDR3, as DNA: TGCGCCAGCAGCTTGACCTTAAACCAAGAGACCCAGTACTTC. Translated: CASSLTLNQETQYF.

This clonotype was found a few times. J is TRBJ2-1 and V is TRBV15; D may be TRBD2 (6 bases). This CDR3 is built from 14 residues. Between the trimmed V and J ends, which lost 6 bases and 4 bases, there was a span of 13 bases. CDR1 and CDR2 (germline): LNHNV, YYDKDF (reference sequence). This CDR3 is CATRGGLQYNEQFF. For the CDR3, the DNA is TGTGCCACCAGGGGGGGACTTCAATACAATGAGCAGTTCTTC.

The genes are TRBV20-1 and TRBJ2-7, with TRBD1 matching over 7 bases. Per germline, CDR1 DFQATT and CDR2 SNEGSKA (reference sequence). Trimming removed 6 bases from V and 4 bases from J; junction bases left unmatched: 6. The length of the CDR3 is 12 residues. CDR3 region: CSAPGRGYEQYF. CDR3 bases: TGCAGTGCCCCCGGCAGGGGGTACGAGCAGTACTTC.

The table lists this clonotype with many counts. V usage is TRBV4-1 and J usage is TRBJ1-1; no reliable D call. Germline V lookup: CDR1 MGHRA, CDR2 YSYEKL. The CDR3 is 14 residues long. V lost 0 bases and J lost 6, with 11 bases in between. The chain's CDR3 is CASSQDARRPEAFF. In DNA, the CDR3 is TGCGCCAGCAGCCAAGATGCCCGCCGGCCTGAAGCTTTCTTT.

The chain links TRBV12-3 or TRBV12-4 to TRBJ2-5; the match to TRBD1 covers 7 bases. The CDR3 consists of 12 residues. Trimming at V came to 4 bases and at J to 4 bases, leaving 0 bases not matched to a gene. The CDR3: CASSSGGETQYF. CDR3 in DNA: TGTGCCAGCAGTTCAGGGGGAGAGACCCAGTACTTC.

The CDR3 is CASSPQRDQPQHF. The CDR3 DNA sequence: TGTGCCAGCAGTCCACAGCGCGATCAGCCCCAGCATTTT. The V gene is TRBV27, the J gene TRBJ1-5; no definite D call. Germline V gives CDR1 MNHEY, CDR2 SMNVEV (reference sequence). The CDR3 is 13 residues long. Trimming took off 5 bases at V and 5 bases at J, with 10 bases between the two ends.

This CDR3 reads CASVSGAYNEQFF. In DNA form, the CDR3 reads TGTGCCAGCGTTAGCGGGGCCTACAATGAGCAGTTCTTC. The genes are TRBV6-2 or TRBV6-3 and TRBJ2-1, with TRBD2 identical over 8 bases. The trim removed 8 bases at V and 2 bases at J, leaving 2 bases unmatched. CDR1 and CDR2 (germline): MNHEY, SVGEGT. This CDR3 comprises 13 residues.

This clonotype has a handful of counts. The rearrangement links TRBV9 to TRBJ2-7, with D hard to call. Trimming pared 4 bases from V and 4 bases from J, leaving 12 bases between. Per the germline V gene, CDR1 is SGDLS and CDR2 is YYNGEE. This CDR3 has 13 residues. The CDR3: CASSQAPTYEQYF. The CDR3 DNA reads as TGTGCCAGCAGCCAGGCCCCGACGTACGAGCAGTACTTC. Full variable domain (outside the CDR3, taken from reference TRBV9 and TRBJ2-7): DSGVTQTPKHLITATGQRVTLRCSPRSGDLSVYWYQQSLDQGLQFLIQYYNGEERAKGNILERFSAQQFPDLHSELNLSSLELGDSALYFCASSQAPTYEQYFGPGTRLTVT.

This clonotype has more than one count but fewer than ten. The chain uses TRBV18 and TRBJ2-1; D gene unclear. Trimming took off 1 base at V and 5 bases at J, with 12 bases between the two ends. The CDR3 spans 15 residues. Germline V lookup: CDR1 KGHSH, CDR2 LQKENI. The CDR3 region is CASSPQGPPDNEQFF. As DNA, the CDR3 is TGTGCCAGCTCACCACAAGGGCCACCTGACAATGAGCAGTTCTTC.

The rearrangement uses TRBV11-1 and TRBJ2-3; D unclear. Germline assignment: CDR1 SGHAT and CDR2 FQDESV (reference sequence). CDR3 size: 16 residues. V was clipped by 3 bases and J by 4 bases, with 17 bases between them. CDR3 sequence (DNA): TGTGCCAGCAGCTTTAACCGGCCTCCAGTGGCAGATACGCAGTATTTT. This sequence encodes CASSFNRPPVADTQYF.

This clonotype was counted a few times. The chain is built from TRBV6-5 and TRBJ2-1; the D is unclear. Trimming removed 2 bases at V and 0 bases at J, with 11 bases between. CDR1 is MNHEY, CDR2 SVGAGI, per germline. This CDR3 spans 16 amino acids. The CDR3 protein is CASSYIGFSSYNEQFF. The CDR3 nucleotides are TGTGCCAGCAGTTACATTGGGTTTAGCTCCTACAATGAGCAGTTCTTC.

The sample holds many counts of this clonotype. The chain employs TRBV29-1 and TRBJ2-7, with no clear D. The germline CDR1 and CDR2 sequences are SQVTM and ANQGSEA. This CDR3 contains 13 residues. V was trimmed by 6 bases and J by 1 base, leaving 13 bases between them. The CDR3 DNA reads TGCAGCGTACGCTCTCAGGTTTCCTACGAGCAGTACTTC. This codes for CSVRSQVSYEQYF.